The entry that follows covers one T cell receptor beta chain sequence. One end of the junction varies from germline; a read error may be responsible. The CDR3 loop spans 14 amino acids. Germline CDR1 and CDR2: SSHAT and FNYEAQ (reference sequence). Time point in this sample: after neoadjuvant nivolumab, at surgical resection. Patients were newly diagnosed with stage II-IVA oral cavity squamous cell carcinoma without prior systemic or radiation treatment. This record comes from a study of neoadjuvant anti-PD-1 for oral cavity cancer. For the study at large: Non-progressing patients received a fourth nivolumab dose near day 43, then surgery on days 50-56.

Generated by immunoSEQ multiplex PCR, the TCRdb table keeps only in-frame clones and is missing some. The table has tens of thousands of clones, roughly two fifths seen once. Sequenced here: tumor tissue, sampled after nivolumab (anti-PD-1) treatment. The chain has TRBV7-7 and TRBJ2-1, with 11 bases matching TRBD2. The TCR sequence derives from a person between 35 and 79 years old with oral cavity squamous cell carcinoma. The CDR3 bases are TGTGCTAGCAGCCCGACTAGCGGGGTTAATGAGCAGTTCTTC. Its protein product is CASSPTSGVNEQFF. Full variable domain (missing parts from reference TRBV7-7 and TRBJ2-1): GAGVSQSPRYKVTKRGQDVTLRCDPISSHATLYWYQQALGQGPEFLTYFNYEAQPDKSGLPSDRFSAERPEGSISTLTIQRTEQRDSAMYRCASSPTSGVNEQFFGPGTRLTVL.